Reported below is one T cell receptor (beta chain). Its antigen is currently unknown. This entry is derived from a study of T cell responses to AZD1222 COVID-19 vaccine. Study-wide results and caveats: Clonal diversity may have been underestimated in mostly white British donors. Only six or seven AZD1222 recipients tested seropositive at baseline. Targets within unmutated variant regions were reportedly found for nearly half of spike-specific TCRs. The study sampled repertoires only after the peak T cell response.

This CDR3 is 16 amino acids long. With 3 bases clipped from V and 3 bases from J, the junction kept 7 bases outside the gene matches. The germline V gene has CDR1 SGHNT and CDR2 YYREEE (reference sequence). Sequencing was performed with immunoSEQ multiplex PCR; in TCRdb, only in-frame clones are kept and a portion is missing. The sample consists of about 140,000 clones, around 90% of them appearing once. Sequences were derived from peripheral blood, sampled on day 0 of AZD1222 vaccination. The TCR originated in an adult in good health. V is TRBV5-4 and J is TRBJ1-2; 11 nucleotides line up with TRBD1. The CDR3 sequence is CASSSPGQGDYYGYTF. The CDR3 DNA is TGTGCCAGCAGCTCTCCGGGACAGGGGGATTACTATGGCTACACCTTC. The full variable domain, its missing parts supplied by reference TRBV5-4 and TRBJ1-2, is ETGVTQSPTHLIKTRGQQVTLRCSSQSGHNTVSWYQQALGQGPQFIFQYYREEENGRGNFPPRFSGLQFPNYSSELNVNALELDDSALYLCASSSPGQGDYYGYTFGSGTRLTVV.